These T cell receptor beta chains were read from a single sample in a study of control samples from healthy donors and cancer patients. The repertoire was sequenced with immunoSEQ multiplex PCR; TCRdb's copy has only in-frame clones and lacks some. In the table there are 30,000 to 40,000 clones, roughly nine tenths of which are singletons. Input material: PBMCs. Source of these receptors: a woman in her thirties or forties with lung cancer. Each CDR3 is given with its conserved first and last residue. Rows give clone size only sometimes, using once, few, many, or a class for an expanded clone.

size: NA; V: TRBV10-2; J: TRBJ2-3; CDR3: CASLTGGAADTQYF
size: NA; V: TRBV11-3; J: TRBJ2-2; CDR3: CASSLEGRGGELFF
size: NA; V: TRBV11-2; J: TRBJ2-1; CDR3: CASSLEEGQFF
size: NA; V: TRBV2; J: TRBJ1-1; CDR3: CASRDDREWAFF
size: NA; V: TRBV6-5; J: TRBJ1-2; CDR3: CASSYRGARDYTF
size: NA; V: TRBV6-5; J: TRBJ2-3; CDR3: CASTSRPDTQYF
size: NA; V: TRBV2; J: TRBJ1-5; CDR3: CASKTGYSNQPQHF
size: once; V: TRBV7-6; J: TRBJ2-1; CDR3: CASSVGKGGAAEQFF
size: NA; V: TRBV11-2; J: TRBJ2-1; CDR3: CASSLERGLYNEQFF
size: NA; V: TRBV5-6; J: TRBJ2-5; CDR3: CASSFGVLETQYF
size: NA; V: TRBV5-8; J: TRBJ2-1; CDR3: CASHSGLTNNEQFF
size: few; V: TRBV3-1/TRBV3-2; J: TRBJ2-5; CDR3: CASSQTGGGKTQYF
size: once; V: TRBV4-1; J: TRBJ2-1; CDR3: CASSQVDRGAYNEQFF
size: NA; V: TRBV11-2; J: TRBJ2-3; CDR3: CASSPLAGGTDTQYF
size: NA; V: TRBV12-3/TRBV12-4; J: TRBJ1-1; CDR3: CATSWTENTEAFF
size: NA; V: TRBV29-1; J: TRBJ2-1; CDR3: CSGQGTPLSEQFF
size: few; V: TRBV29-1; J: TRBJ2-7; CDR3: CSVEVAGGGDEQYF
size: NA; V: TRBV11-1; J: TRBJ1-1; CDR3: CASSLRARGTEAFF
size: NA; V: TRBV29-1; J: TRBJ2-7; CDR3: CSVVGDGTYEQYF
size: NA; V: TRBV19; J: TRBJ2-7; CDR3: CASSAADYEQYF
size: NA; V: TRBV1; J: TRBJ1-4; CDR3: CTSSEGGWRLLEKLFF
size: once; V: TRBV27; J: TRBJ2-7; CDR3: CASSFGYEQYF
size: NA; V: TRBV5-1; J: TRBJ1-1; CDR3: CASRGGTVEAFF
size: NA; V: TRBV11-2; J: TRBJ2-5; CDR3: CASSLTQTQYF
size: NA; V: TRBV13; J: TRBJ2-7; CDR3: CASSPTGTEGYEQYF
size: NA; V: TRBV13; J: TRBJ2-7; CDR3: CASSFRPISSYEQYF
size: NA; V: TRBV6-6; J: TRBJ1-1; CDR3: CASSFDRSNTEAFF
size: NA; V: TRBV3-1/TRBV3-2; J: TRBJ1-2; CDR3: CASSQVRSPRGYTF
size: NA; V: TRBV25-1; J: TRBJ2-3; CDR3: CASSDGRQASTDTQYF
size: NA; V: TRBV12-5; J: TRBJ2-5; CDR3: CASAFSDGTQYF
size: NA; V: TRBV5-4; J: TRBJ1-6; CDR3: CASSLGQARSYNSPLHF
size: NA; V: TRBV5-5; J: TRBJ1-1; CDR3: CASSLAAGNTEAFF
size: NA; V: TRBV6-1; J: TRBJ2-1; CDR3: CASSEADGAGGRSVEQFF
size: NA; V: TRBV5-4; J: TRBJ2-7; CDR3: CASSIESAREQYF
size: NA; V: TRBV7-9; J: TRBJ1-4; CDR3: CASSNGQNEKLFF
size: NA; V: TRBV2; J: TRBJ1-5; CDR3: CASSEFLRGGSNQPQHF
size: few; V: TRBV7-9; J: TRBJ2-7; CDR3: CASSPPRWPFEQYF
size: NA; V: TRBV10-3; J: TRBJ2-5; CDR3: CAISPESQETQYF
size: NA; V: TRBV19; J: TRBJ1-1; CDR3: CASSSQKNTEAFF
size: NA; V: TRBV24-1; J: TRBJ1-1; CDR3: CATSDAANTEAFF
size: NA; V: TRBV6-1; J: TRBJ1-4; CDR3: CASWDRALNAEKLFF
size: NA; V: TRBV25-1; J: TRBJ2-7; CDR3: CASSDLHEQYF
size: NA; V: TRBV6-6; J: TRBJ1-1; CDR3: CASRPWGGETTEAFF
size: NA; V: TRBV3-1/TRBV3-2; J: TRBJ1-1; CDR3: CASSHGRGDTEAFF
size: NA; V: TRBV2; J: TRBJ2-5; CDR3: CASGGQGGQETQYF
size: NA; V: TRBV19; J: TRBJ2-5; CDR3: CASSIGGRPWGETQYF
size: NA; V: TRBV5-6; J: TRBJ1-1; CDR3: CASSQGGPLMNTEAFF